The 11 T cell receptor beta chains in this list originate from one sample, sequenced in a study of T cells in Graves' hyperthyroidism and ophthalmopathy. Using RNA transcripts as the source, TCR beta CDR3 regions were amplified. RT-PCR in the first round (using the HTBI primer set) targeted the TCR CDR3. TCRdb fed the multiplex PCR reads into MiXCR, producing one record per CDR3 protein. This sample has some 760,000 distinct CDR3 sequences, with about 14% found just once. Sequenced material: blood. These receptors all stem from a young woman with Graves' hyperthyroidism.

This clonotype was seen more than once but under ten times. This CDR3 is CASSDSAPTRTEAFF. CDR3 nucleotide sequence: TGTGCCAGCAGTGACTCAGCCCCGACTAGAACTGAAGCTTTCTTT. The chain links TRBV6-4 to TRBJ1-1; no firm D call. Germline CDR1 reads MRHNA; CDR2 reads SNTAGT. Trimming removed 0 bases at V and 5 bases at J, with 13 bases between. There are 15 residues in the CDR3.

The CDR3 DNA reads as TGTGCCAGCAGCCGGAGGAAACAGGGTAAAGCTTTCTTT. It translates to CASSRRKQGKAFF. The chain combines TRBV13 with TRBJ1-1; a possible D gene is TRBD1 (6 bases). Per the germline V gene, CDR1 is PRHDT and CDR2 is FYEKMQ (reference sequence). The length of the CDR3 is 13 residues. V was cut by 5 bases and J by 9 bases, with 16 bases left in between.

The rearrangement uses TRBV20-1 and TRBJ1-1, with 10 bases lining up with TRBD1. The CDR3 is made up of 12 amino acids. Germline V gene data show CDR1 as DFQATT and CDR2 as SNEGSKA (reference sequence). V trimming: 8 bases; J trimming: 5 bases; junction bases outside the gene matches: 5. The CDR3 DNA is TGCAGTCCGCCGGGACAGGGGACTGAAGCTTTCTTT. This sequence encodes CSPPGQGTEAFF.

In this sample, this clonotype turned up many times. The J gene is TRBJ2-1, the V gene TRBV11-3, with 8 bases fitting TRBD2. CDR3 length equals 17 residues. CDR1 is SGHNT, CDR2 YENEEA, per germline. V dropped 0 bases and J dropped 7; count of bases not matched to a gene: 11. The CDR3 bases are TGTGCCAGCAGCTTAGATTTACCGGGACTAGGGTCGAATGAGCAGTTCTTC. It codes for CASSLDLPGLGSNEQFF.

This sequence joins TRBV7-3 and TRBJ2-2; 10 nucleotides align to TRBD2. V trimming: 5 bases; J trimming: 7 bases; junction bases outside the gene matches: 4. This CDR3 region has 14 residues. Germline CDR1 and CDR2: SGHTA and FQGTGA. CDR3 sequence: CASSILAGYGELFF. The CDR3 DNA reads TGTGCCAGCAGCATACTAGCGGGATACGGGGAGCTGTTTTTT.

This clonotype was recorded at least ten times. The rearrangement joins TRBV2 to TRBJ1-3; D unclear. Trimming left V 5 bases short and J 0 bases short, with 11 bases between. The germline gives CDR1 SNHLY, CDR2 FYNNEI. This CDR3 region has 15 residues. The CDR3 nucleotides read TGTGCCAGCAGTAGGCAGTCGAGCTCTGGAAACACCATATATTTT. It translates to CASSRQSSSGNTIYF.

This clonotype was seen at least ten times. The CDR3 region is CASSPRWSTETQYF. The CDR3 DNA reads as TGTGCCAGCAGCCCTAGGTGGAGTACAGAGACCCAGTACTTC. This chain uses TRBV7-8 with TRBJ2-5; D unresolved. Germline V lookup: CDR1 SGHVS, CDR2 FQNEAQ. Trimming took 5 bases from V and 4 from J, leaving 14 bases between them. This CDR3 comprises 14 residues.

Concerning this clonotype: One junction end does not reproduce the germline sequence, and a read error may be involved. The chain is built from TRBV5-1 and TRBJ2-5; 8 positions match TRBD2. The CDR3 has 13 residues. The V gene's germline CDR1 is SGHRS and CDR2 YFSETQ. The CDR3 loop is CTSSLAASGPPYF. The CDR3 bases are TGTACCAGCAGCTTAGCGGCTAGCGGGCCCCCGTACTTC.

The V call is TRBV24-1, the J call TRBJ2-1; D is perhaps TRBD2 (7 bases). The CDR3 is 14 residues long. From germline, CDR1 is KGHDR and CDR2 SFDVKD. Trimming left V 6 bases short and J 7 bases short, with 15 bases between. The chain's CDR3 is CATSRGARGNEQFF. The CDR3 nucleotides read TGTGCCACCAGTCGGGGGGCCCGGGGGAATGAGCAGTTCTTC.

V gene TRBV7-3 combines with J gene TRBJ2-1; D remains ambiguous. The J call may be faulty, since TRBJ2-7 better matches the DNA end. CDR1 SGHTA and CDR2 FQGTGA come from the germline V gene. There are 16 residues in the CDR3. CDR3 DNA sequence: TGTGCCAGCAGCAATTCTAGATTAAGCTCCTACAATGAGCAGTACTTC. Translated, it gives CASSNSRLSSYNEQYF.

This clonotype was observed a handful of times. V is TRBV7-2 and J is TRBJ2-1; 8 nucleotides agree with TRBD2. The CDR3 is 16 residues long. Per germline, CDR1 SGHTA and CDR2 FQGNSA. The V segment lost 1 base and the J segment 4 bases; nucleotides outside the gene matches: 6. CDR3 region: CASSLGAGRGYNEQFF. The CDR3, as DNA: TGTGCCAGCAGCTTAGGTGCCGGGAGGGGGTACAATGAGCAGTTCTTC.